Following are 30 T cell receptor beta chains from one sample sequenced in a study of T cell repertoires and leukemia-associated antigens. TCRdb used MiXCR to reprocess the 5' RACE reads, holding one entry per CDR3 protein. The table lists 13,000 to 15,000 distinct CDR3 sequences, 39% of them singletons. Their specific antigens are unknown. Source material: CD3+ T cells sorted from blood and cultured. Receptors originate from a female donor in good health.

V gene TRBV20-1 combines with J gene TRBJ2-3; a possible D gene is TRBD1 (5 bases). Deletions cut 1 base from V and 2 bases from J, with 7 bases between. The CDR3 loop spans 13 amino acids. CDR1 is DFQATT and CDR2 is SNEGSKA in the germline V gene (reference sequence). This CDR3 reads CSARGGPTDTQYF. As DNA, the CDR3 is TGCAGTGCTAGAGGGGGCCCCACAGATACGCAGTATTTT.

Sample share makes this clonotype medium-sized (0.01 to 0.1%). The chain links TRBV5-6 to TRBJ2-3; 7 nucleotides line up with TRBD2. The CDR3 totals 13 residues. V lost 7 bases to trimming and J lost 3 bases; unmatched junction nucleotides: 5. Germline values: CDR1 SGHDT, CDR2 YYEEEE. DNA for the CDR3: TGTGCCAGCTTGGCGGGAGTTACAGATACGCAGTATTTT. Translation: CASLAGVTDTQYF.

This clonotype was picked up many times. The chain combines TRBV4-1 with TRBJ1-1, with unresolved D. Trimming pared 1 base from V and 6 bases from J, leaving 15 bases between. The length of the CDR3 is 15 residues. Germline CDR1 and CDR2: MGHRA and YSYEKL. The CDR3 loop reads CASSQVRWQLAEAFF. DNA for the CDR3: TGCGCCAGCAGCCAAGTGAGGTGGCAGCTCGCTGAAGCTTTCTTT.

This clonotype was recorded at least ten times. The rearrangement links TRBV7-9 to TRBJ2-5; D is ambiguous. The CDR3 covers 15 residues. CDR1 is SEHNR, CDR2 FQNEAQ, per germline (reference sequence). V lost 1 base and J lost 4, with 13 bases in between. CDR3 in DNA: TGTGCCAGCAGCTTAGAATGGGGTGATGGAGAGACCCAGTACTTC. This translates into CASSLEWGDGETQYF.

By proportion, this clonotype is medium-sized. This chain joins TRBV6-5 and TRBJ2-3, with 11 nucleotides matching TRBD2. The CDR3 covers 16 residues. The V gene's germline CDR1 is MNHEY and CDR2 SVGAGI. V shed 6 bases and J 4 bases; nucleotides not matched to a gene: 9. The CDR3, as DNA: TGTGCCAGCAGCATGTCTCTAGCGGGAGGTGCAGATACGCAGTATTTT. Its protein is CASSMSLAGGADTQYF.

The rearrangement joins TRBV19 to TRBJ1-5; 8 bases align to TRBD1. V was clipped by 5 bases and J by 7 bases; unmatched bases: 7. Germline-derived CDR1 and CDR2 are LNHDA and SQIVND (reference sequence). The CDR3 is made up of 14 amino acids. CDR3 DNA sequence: TGTGCCAGTAGTGCGGGACAGGCCAAACAGCCCCAGCATTTT. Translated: CASSAGQAKQPQHF.

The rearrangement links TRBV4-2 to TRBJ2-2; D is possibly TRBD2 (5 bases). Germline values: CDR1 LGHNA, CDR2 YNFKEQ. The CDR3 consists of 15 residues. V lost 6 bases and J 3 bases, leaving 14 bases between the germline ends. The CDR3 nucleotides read TGTGCCAGCAGTCCGACGGACTCTTACACCGGGGAGCTGTTTTTT. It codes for CASSPTDSYTGELFF.

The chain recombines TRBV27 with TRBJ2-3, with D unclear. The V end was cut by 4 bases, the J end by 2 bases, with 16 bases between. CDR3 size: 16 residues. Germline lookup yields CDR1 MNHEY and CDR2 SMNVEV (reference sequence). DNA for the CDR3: TGTGCCAGCAGTTCCCAAAATCGACACATCACAGATACGCAGTATTTT. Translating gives CASSSQNRHITDTQYF.

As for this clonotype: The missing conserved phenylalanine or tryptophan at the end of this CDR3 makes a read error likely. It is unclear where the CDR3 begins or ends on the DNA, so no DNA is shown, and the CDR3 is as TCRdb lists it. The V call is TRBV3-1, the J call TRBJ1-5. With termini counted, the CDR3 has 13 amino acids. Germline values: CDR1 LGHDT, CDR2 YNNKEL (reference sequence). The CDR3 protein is CASSQMSGQPRHL.

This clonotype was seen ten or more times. CDR3 region: CSALGRGEFSEQFF. The DNA of the CDR3 is TGCAGTGCTCTGGGCCGCGGGGAGTTCAGTGAGCAGTTCTTC. J is TRBJ2-1 and V is TRBV20-1; TRBD2 is a possible D gene (6 bases). Trimming stripped 5 bases from V and 9 bases from J, with 20 bases between. The germline CDR1 and CDR2 sequences are DFQATT and SNEGSKA (reference sequence). This CDR3 spans 14 amino acids.

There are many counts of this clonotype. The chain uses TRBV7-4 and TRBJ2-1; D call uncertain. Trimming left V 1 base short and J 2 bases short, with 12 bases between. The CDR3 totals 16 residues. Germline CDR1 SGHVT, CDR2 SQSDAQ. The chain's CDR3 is CASSLEIWQAYNEQFF. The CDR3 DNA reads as TGTGCCAGCAGCTTAGAGATTTGGCAGGCCTACAATGAGCAGTTCTTC.

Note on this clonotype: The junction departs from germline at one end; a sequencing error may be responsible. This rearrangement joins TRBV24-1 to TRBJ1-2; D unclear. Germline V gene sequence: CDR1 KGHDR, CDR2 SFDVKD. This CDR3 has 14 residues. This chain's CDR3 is CATSSLREGYGHTF. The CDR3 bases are TGTGCCACCAGTAGCCTACGGGAGGGCTATGGCCACACCTTC.

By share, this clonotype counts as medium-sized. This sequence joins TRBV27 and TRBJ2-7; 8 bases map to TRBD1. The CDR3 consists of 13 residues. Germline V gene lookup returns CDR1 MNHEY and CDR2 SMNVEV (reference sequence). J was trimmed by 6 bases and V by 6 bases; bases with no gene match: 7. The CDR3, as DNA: TGTGCCAGCAGACGCACTGGGACAGGCGAGCAGTACTTC. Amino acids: CASRRTGTGEQYF.

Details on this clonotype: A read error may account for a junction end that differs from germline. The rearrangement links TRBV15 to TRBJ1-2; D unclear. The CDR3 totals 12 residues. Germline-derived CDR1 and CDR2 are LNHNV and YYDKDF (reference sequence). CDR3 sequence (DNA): TGTGCCACCAGCAGAGATAGGCGGGCCTACTCATTC. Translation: CATSRDRRAYSF.

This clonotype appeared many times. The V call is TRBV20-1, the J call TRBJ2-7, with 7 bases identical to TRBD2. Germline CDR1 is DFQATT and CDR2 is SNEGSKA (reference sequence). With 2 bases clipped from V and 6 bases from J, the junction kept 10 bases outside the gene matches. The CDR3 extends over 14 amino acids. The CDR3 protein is CSARNPGLLGEQYF. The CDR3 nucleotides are TGCAGTGCTAGAAATCCGGGACTACTGGGCGAGCAGTACTTC.

The CDR3 region is CSAADRGYTDTQYF. For the CDR3, the DNA is TGCAGTGCTGCGGACAGGGGGTACACAGATACGCAGTATTTT. The chain combines TRBV20-1 with TRBJ2-3, with 10 bases that match TRBD1. V lost 5 bases, J lost 2 bases, and 4 bases stayed unmatched. This CDR3 contains 14 residues. CDR1 and CDR2 (germline): DFQATT, SNEGSKA (reference sequence).

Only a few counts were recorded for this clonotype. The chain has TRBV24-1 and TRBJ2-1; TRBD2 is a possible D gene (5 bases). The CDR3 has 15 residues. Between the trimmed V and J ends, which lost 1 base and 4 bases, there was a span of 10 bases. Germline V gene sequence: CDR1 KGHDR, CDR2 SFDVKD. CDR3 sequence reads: CATSDFSGKYNEQFF. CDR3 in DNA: TGTGCCACCAGTGATTTTTCGGGAAAATACAATGAGCAGTTCTTC.

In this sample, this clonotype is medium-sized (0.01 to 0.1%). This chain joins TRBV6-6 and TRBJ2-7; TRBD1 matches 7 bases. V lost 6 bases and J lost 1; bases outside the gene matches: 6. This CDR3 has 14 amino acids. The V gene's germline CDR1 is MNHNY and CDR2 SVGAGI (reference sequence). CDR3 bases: TGTGCCAGCAGGAATCGACAGGGATCCTACGAGCAGTACTTC. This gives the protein CASRNRQGSYEQYF.

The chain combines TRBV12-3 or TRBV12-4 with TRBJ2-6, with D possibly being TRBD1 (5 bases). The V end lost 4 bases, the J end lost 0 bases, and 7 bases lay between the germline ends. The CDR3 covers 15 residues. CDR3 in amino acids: CASSSRGSGANVLTF. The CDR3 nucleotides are TGTGCCAGCAGTTCAAGGGGCTCTGGGGCCAACGTCCTGACTTTC.

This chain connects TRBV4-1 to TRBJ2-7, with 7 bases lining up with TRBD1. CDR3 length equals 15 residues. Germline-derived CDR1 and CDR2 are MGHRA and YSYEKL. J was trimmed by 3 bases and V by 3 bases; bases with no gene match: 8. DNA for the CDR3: TGCGCCAGCAGCCACTCCAGACAGGGAAGCTACGAGCAGTACTTC. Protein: CASSHSRQGSYEQYF.

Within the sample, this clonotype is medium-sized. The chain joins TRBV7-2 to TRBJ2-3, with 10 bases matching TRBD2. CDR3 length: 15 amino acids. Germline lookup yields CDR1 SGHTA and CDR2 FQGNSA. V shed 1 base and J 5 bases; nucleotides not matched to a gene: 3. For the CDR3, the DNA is TGTGCCAGCAGCTTAGGTCTAGCGGGAGAAGATACGCAGTATTTT. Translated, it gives CASSLGLAGEDTQYF.

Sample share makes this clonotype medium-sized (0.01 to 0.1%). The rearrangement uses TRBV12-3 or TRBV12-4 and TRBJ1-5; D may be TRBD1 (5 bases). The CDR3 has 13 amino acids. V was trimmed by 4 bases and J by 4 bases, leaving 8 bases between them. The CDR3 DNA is TGTGCCAGCAGTTCCAGGGAGAATCAGCCCCAGCATTTT. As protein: CASSSRENQPQHF.

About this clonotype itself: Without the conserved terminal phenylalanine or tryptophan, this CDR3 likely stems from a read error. In DNA form, the CDR3 reads TGCGCCAGCAGACTCGGGGCTCAGCAGTACCTC. It encodes CASRLGAQQYL. The chain uses TRBV10-2 and TRBJ2-7, with D possibly being TRBD1 or TRBD2 (5 bases each). V dropped 6 bases and J dropped 8 bases, with 11 bases sitting between them. In germline, CDR1 is WSHSY, CDR2 SAAADI. This CDR3 has 11 amino acids.

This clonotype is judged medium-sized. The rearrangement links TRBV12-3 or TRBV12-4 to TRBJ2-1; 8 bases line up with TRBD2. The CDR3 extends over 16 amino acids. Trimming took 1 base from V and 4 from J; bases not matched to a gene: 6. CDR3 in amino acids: CASSLGRASGYNEQFF. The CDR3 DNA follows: TGTGCCAGCAGTTTAGGCAGGGCTAGCGGGTACAATGAGCAGTTCTTC.

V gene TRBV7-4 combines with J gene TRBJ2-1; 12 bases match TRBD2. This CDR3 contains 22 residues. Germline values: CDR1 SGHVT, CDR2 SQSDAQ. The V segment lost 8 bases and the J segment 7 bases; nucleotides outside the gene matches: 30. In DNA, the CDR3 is TGTGCCAGCTGGCTCACGGGCGCGACTAGCGGGAGTGGTAGAATTTTTGGGAATGAGCAGTTCTTC. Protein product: CASWLTGATSGSGRIFGNEQFF.

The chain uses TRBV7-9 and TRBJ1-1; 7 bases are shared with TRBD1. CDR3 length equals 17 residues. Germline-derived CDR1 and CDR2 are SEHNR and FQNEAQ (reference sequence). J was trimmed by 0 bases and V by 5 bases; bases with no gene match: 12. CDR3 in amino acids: CASSLPRGAGMNTEAFF. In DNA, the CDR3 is TGTGCCAGCAGCCTCCCCAGGGGGGCGGGGATGAACACTGAAGCTTTCTTT. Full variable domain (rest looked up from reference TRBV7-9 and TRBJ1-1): DTGVSQNPRHKITKRGQNVTFRCDPISEHNRLYWYRQTLGQGPEFLTYFQNEAQLEKSRLLSDRFSAERPKGSFSTLEIQRTEQGDSAMYLCASSLPRGAGMNTEAFFGQGTRLTVV.

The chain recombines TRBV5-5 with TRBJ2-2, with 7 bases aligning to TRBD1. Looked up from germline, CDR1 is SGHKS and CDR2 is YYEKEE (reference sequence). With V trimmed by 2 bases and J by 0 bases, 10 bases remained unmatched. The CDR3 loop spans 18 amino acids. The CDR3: CASSFRTRQGPNTGELFF. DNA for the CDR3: TGTGCCAGCAGCTTTAGAACTCGACAGGGCCCGAACACCGGGGAGCTGTTTTTT.

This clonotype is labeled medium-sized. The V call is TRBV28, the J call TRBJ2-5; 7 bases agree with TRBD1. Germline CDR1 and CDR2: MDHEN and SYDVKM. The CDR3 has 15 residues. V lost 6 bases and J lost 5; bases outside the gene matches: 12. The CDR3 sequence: CASSHGTDPRETQYF. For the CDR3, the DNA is TGTGCCAGCAGCCACGGGACAGACCCCCGCGAGACCCAGTACTTC. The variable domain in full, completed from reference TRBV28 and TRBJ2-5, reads DVKVTQSSRYLVKRTGEKVFLECVQDMDHENMFWYRQDPGLGLRLIYFSYDVKMKEKGDIPEGYSVSREKKERFSLILESASTNQTSMYLCASSHGTDPRETQYFGPGTRLLVL.

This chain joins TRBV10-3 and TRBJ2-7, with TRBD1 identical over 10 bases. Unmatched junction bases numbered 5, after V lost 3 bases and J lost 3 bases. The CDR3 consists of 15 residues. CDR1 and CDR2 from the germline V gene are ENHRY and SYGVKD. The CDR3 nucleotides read TGTGCCATCAGTGACCCCGGGACAGGGGACTACGAGCAGTACTTC. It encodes CAISDPGTGDYEQYF.

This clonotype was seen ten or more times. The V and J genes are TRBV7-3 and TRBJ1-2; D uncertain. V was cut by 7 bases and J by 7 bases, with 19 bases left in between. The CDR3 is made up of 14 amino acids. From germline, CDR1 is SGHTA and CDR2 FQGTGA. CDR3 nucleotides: TGTGCCAGCACCGTCTCGGCGATAGGGCTTGGCTACACCTTC. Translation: CASTVSAIGLGYTF. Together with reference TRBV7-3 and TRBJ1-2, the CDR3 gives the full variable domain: GAGVSQTPSNKVTEKGKYVELRCDPISGHTALYWYRQSLGQGPEFLIYFQGTGAADDSGLPNDRFFAVRPEGSVSTLKIQRTERGDSAVYLCASTVSAIGLGYTFGSGTRLTVV.